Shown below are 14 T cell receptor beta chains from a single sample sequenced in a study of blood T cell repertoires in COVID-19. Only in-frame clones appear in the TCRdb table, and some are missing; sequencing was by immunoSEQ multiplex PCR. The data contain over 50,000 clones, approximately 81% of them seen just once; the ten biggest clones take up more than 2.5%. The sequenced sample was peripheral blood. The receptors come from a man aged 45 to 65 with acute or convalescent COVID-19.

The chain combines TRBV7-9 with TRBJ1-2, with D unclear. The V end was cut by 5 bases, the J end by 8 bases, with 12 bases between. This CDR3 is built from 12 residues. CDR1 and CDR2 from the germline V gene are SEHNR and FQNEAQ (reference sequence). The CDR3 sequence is CASSPETWGYTF. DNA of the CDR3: TGTGCCAGCAGCCCAGAAACGTGGGGCTACACCTTC. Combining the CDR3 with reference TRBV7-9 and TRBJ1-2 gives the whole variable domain DTGVSQNPRHKITKRGQNVTFRCDPISEHNRLYWYRQTLGQGPEFLTYFQNEAQLEKSRLLSDRFSAERPKGSFSTLEIQRTEQGDSAMYLCASSPETWGYTFGSGTRLTVV.

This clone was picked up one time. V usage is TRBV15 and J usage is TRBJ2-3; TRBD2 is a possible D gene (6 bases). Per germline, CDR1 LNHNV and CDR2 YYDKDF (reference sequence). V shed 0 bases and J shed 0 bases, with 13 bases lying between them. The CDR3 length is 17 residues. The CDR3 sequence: CATSRDRLGASTDTQYF. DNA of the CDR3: TGTGCCACCAGCAGAGATCGACTAGGTGCGAGCACAGATACGCAGTATTTT.

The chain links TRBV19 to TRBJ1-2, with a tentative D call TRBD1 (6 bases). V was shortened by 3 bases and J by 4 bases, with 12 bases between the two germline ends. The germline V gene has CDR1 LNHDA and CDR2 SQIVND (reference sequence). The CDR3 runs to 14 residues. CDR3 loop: CASSITGSGYGYTF. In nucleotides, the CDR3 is TGTGCCAGTAGTATTACAGGGAGTGGCTATGGCTACACCTTC.

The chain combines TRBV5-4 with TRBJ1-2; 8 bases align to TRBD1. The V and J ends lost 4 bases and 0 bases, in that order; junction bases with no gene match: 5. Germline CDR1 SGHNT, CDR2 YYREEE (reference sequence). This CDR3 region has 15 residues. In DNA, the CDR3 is TGTGCCAGCAGCCGCGACAGGGGAGCTAACTATGGCTACACCTTC. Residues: CASSRDRGANYGYTF.

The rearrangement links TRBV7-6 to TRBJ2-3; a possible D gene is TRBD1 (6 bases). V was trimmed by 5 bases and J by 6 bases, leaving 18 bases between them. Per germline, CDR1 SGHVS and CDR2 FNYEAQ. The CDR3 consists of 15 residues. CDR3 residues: CASSHRLGAADTQYF. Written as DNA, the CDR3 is TGTGCCAGCAGCCACCGGCTGGGGGCGGCCGATACGCAGTATTTT. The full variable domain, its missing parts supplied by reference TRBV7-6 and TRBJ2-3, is GAGVSQSPRYKVTKRGQDVALRCDPISGHVSLYWYRQALGQGPEFLTYFNYEAQQDKSGLPNDRFSAERPEGSISTLTIQRTEQRDSAMYRCASSHRLGAADTQYFGPGTRLTVL.

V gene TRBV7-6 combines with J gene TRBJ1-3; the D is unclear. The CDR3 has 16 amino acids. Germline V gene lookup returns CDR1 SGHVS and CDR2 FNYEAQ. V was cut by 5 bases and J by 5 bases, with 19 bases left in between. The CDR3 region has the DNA TGTGCCAGCAGCCCGCACAGATCAACAACCAGAAACACCATATATTTT. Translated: CASSPHRSTTRNTIYF.

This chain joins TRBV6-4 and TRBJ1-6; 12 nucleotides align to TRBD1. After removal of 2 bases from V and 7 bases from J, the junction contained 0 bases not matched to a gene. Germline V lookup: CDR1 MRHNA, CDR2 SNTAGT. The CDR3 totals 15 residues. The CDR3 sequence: CASSDGTGGNSPLHF. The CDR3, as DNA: TGTGCCAGCAGTGACGGGACAGGGGGCAATTCACCCCTCCACTTT.

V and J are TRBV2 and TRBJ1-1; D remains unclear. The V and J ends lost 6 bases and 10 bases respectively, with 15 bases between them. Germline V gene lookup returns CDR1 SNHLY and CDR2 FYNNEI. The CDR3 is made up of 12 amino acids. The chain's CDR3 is CASRADALGAFF. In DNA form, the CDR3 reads TGTGCCAGCAGAGCGGACGCTTTGGGAGCTTTCTTT.

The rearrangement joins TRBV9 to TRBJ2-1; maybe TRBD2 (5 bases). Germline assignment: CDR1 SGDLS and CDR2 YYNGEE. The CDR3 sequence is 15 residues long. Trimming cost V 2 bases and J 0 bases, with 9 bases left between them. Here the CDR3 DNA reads TGTGCCAGCAGCGTTAGTCTAGCCTCCTACAATGAGCAGTTCTTC. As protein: CASSVSLASYNEQFF.

CDR3 amino acids: CASSFRDSKNIQYF. CDR3 in DNA: TGTGCCAGCAGTTTCCGGGACAGCAAAAACATTCAGTACTTC. The chain joins TRBV2 to TRBJ2-4, with 7 bases identical to TRBD1. Germline V lookup: CDR1 SNHLY, CDR2 FYNNEI. Losses at the gene ends were 5 bases for V and 3 bases for J; bases not matched to a gene: 4. The CDR3 runs to 14 residues.

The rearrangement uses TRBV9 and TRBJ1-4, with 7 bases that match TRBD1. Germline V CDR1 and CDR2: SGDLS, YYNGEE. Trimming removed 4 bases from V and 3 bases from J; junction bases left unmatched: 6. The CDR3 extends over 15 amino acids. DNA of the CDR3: TGTGCCAGCAGCCCCAGACAGGGACCTAATGAAAAACTGTTTTTT. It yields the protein CASSPRQGPNEKLFF.

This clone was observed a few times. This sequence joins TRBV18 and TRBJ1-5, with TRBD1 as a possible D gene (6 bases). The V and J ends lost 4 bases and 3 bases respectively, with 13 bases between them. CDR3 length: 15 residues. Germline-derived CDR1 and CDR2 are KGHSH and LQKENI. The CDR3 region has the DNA TGTGCCAGCTCACTCTACGGGACACCCAATCAGCCCCAGCATTTT. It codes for CASSLYGTPNQPQHF.

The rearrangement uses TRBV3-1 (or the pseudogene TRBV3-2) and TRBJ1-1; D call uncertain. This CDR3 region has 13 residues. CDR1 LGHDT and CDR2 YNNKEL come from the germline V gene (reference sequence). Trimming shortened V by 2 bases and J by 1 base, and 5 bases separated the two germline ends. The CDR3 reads CASSQQENTEAFF. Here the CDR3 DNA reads TGTGCCAGCAGCCAACAGGAGAACACTGAAGCTTTCTTT.

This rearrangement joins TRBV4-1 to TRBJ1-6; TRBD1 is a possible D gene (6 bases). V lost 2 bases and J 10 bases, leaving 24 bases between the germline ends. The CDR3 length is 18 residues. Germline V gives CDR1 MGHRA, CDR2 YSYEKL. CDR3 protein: CASSQNNRAPVRDSPLHF. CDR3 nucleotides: TGCGCCAGCAGCCAAAATAACAGGGCGCCCGTAAGAGACTCACCCCTCCACTTT.